The sequence of this TCR beta chain was determined in a study of T cell responses to AZD1222 COVID-19 vaccine. General study results and limits: Of spike-specific TCRs, nearly half reportedly target regions left unmutated in variants.

A word on this clone: Its cognate antigen is unknown.

Generated by immunoSEQ multiplex PCR, the TCRdb table keeps only in-frame clones and is missing some. The sample lists under 150,000 clones, roughly 90% occurring once. With 5 bases clipped from V and 2 bases from J, the junction kept 7 bases outside the gene matches. This CDR3 contains 15 residues. CDR1 and CDR2 (germline): SNHLY, FYNNEI. Sequences were derived from peripheral blood, sampled 28 days after the second AZD1222 dose. The sequence came from an adult who received the AZD1222 COVID-19 vaccine. The chain combines TRBV2 with TRBJ2-3; 7 bases are a match to TRBD1. Here the CDR3 reads CASSINRGNTDTQYF. The CDR3 bases are TGTGCCAGCAGTATTAACAGGGGAAACACAGATACGCAGTATTTT. Combining the CDR3 with reference TRBV2 and TRBJ2-3 gives the whole variable domain EPEVTQTPSHQVTQMGQEVILRCVPISNHLYFYWYRQILGQKVEFLVSFYNNEISEKSEIFDDQFSVERPDGSNFTLKIRSTKLEDSAMYFCASSINRGNTDTQYFGPGTRLTVL.